This T cell receptor (beta chain) was obtained from a study of blood T cell repertoires in COVID-19. Repertoires were generated with immunoSEQ multiplex PCR, while TCRdb's copy carries only in-frame clones and drops some. The sample holds 200,000 to 300,000 clones; 88% are singletons and the top ten take 1.2%. The CDR3 spans 13 residues. V lost 5 bases and J lost 5; bases outside the gene matches: 5. CDR1 is MNHEY and CDR2 is SVGAGI in the germline V gene. This TCR was recovered from a woman aged 40 to 50 with acute COVID-19. Sequenced: PBMCs or T cells enriched from blood (not recorded which). V usage is TRBV6-5 and J usage is TRBJ1-1; TRBD1 aligns across 7 bases. The chain's CDR3 is CASSRTGETEAFF. The CDR3 DNA is TGTGCCAGCAGTCGTACAGGGGAAACTGAAGCTTTCTTT.